The 27 T cell receptor beta chains below come from one sample, sequenced in a study of shared clonotypes between healthy human individuals. Clones were read by immunoSEQ multiplex PCR, and TCRdb kept only the in-frame ones, dropping some. The repertoire holds about 980,000 clones, with over 75% as singletons. Sequencing was carried out using memory CD4+ T cells sorted from blood. As for subset: CD45RA-negative fraction. These receptors were taken from a man younger than 30 in good health.

This clone was seen only a few times. In the same sample, other DNA sequences code for this CDR3. The chain is built from TRBV2 and TRBJ2-7; D call uncertain. Trimming pared 4 bases from V and 7 bases from J, leaving 8 bases between. This CDR3 spans 11 amino acids. Germline assignment: CDR1 SNHLY and CDR2 FYNNEI. The CDR3 DNA reads as TGTGCCAGCAGTGCTCTGAGTGAGCAGTACTTC. Translation gives CASSALSEQYF.

This chain joins TRBV10-1 and TRBJ2-5; 8 nucleotides match TRBD1. Germline-derived CDR1 and CDR2 are WNHNN and SYGVQD (reference sequence). The CDR3 covers 15 residues. Trimming removed 0 bases from V and 5 bases from J; junction bases left unmatched: 5. For the CDR3, the DNA is TGCGCCAGCAGTGAGTCTGCAGGGACAGGCGAGACCCAGTACTTC. Encoded protein: CASSESAGTGETQYF.

This clone occurred a few times. The chain carries TRBV6-1 and TRBJ2-5; 7 bases map to TRBD1. This CDR3 has 16 residues. Trimming took 4 bases from V and 5 from J; bases not matched to a gene: 13. Germline V gives CDR1 MNHNS, CDR2 SASEGT. The CDR3 region is CASSVMTGNLRETQYF. The CDR3 bases are TGTGCCAGCAGTGTTATGACAGGGAATTTGAGGGAGACCCAGTACTTC.

This clone was seen ten or more times. The genes are TRBV2 and TRBJ2-7, with D possibly being TRBD1 or TRBD2 (5 bases each). Deletions cut 2 bases from V and 7 bases from J, with 12 bases between. The CDR3 extends over 13 amino acids. CDR1 and CDR2 (germline): SNHLY, FYNNEI. The chain's CDR3 is CASSESNGGEQYF. Here the CDR3 DNA reads TGTGCCAGCAGTGAATCGAATGGGGGAGAGCAGTACTTC.

Written as DNA, the CDR3 is TGCACCAGCAGCCAGTTGGGAGCCAGCCGGGAGCTGTTTTTT. Translating gives CTSSQLGASRELFF. This chain links TRBV1 with TRBJ2-2; the table's D gene call, TRBD2, was not cross checked with the DNA. TRBV1 is flagged as a pseudogene. This CDR3 has 14 amino acids.

V and J are TRBV28 and TRBJ2-3; TRBD2 might be the D (7 bases). Germline values: CDR1 MDHEN, CDR2 SYDVKM. Trimming pared 5 bases from V and 5 bases from J, leaving 14 bases between. The CDR3 loop spans 14 amino acids. The CDR3 loop is CASSPGGSKDTQYF. The CDR3 nucleotides read TGTGCCAGCAGTCCGGGGGGCTCGAAAGATACGCAGTATTTT.

The rearrangement uses TRBV30 and TRBJ2-7; 10 nucleotides match TRBD1. The CDR3 is 14 residues long. Germline loops: CDR1 GTSNPN, CDR2 SVGIG (reference sequence). V shed 3 bases, J shed 6 bases, and the junction held 8 bases outside the gene matches. This chain's CDR3 is CAWSRVGTGVEQYF. CDR3 bases: TGTGCCTGGAGCCGTGTCGGGACAGGGGTCGAGCAGTACTTC.

This clone turned up a few times. The chain couples TRBV9 to TRBJ2-5, with D perhaps matching TRBD1 or TRBD2 (5 bases each). The CDR3 runs 12 residues. The germline CDR1 and CDR2 sequences are SGDLS and YYNGEE. The V gene lost 5 bases and the J gene lost 1 base, with 6 bases spanning the gap. Here the CDR3 reads CASRGTQETQYF. CDR3 in DNA: TGTGCCAGCAGGGGGACCCAAGAGACCCAGTACTTC.

The chain joins TRBV4-3 to TRBJ2-4; D possibly uses TRBD1 or TRBD2 (5 bases each). Germline loops: CDR1 LGHNA, CDR2 YSLEER. The CDR3 contains 16 residues. With 1 base removed from V and 6 bases from J, the gap between germline ends came to 16 bases. CDR3 loop: CASSQVLSGPSNIQYF. CDR3 nucleotides: TGCGCCAGCAGCCAAGTTCTCTCGGGACCATCAAACATTCAGTACTTC.

The chain couples TRBV5-1 to TRBJ2-1, with 10 nucleotides matching TRBD2. The V segment lost 4 bases and the J segment 7 bases; nucleotides outside the gene matches: 8. Germline V lookup: CDR1 SGHRS, CDR2 YFSETQ. This CDR3 region has 15 residues. The DNA of the CDR3 is TGCGCCAGCAGCCTGCCTAGCGGGGGCCCAAATGAGCAGTTCTTC. This gives the protein CASSLPSGGPNEQFF.

This clone showed up just once. One end of the junction is discordant with germline, which a read error may explain. The V and J genes are TRBV6-5 and TRBJ2-5, with a tentative D call TRBD1 (5 bases). Germline loops: CDR1 MNHEY, CDR2 SVGAGI. The CDR3 is 15 amino acids. The CDR3 loop reads CASSRRKGHQETQYF. The CDR3 DNA sequence: TGTGCCAGCAGCCGACGGAAGGGGCACCAGGAGACCCAGTACTTC.

This chain links TRBV19 with TRBJ2-3; 11 nucleotides line up with TRBD2. The CDR3 consists of 15 residues. The ends lost 2 bases at V and 5 bases at J; junction bases unmatched: 3. From germline, CDR1 is LNHDA and CDR2 SQIVND (reference sequence). CDR3 DNA sequence: TGTGCCAGTAGTATACTAGCGGGAGGACGAGATACGCAGTATTTT. The encoded protein is CASSILAGGRDTQYF.

The chain has TRBV29-1 and TRBJ1-5, with D possibly matching TRBD1 (6 bases). The V and J ends lost 4 bases and 7 bases respectively, with 14 bases between them. CDR3 size: 13 residues. Per germline, CDR1 SQVTM and CDR2 ANQGSEA. CDR3 coding DNA: TGCAGCGTTGCAGGGGCGGTAGACCAGCCCCAGCATTTT. Amino acids: CSVAGAVDQPQHF.

The rearrangement joins TRBV29-1 to TRBJ2-2; D is possibly TRBD2 (6 bases). Deletions cut 4 bases from V and 5 bases from J, with 14 bases between. CDR3 length: 14 residues. Per the germline V gene, CDR1 is SQVTM and CDR2 is ANQGSEA. CDR3 nucleotide sequence: TGCAGCGTTGTTATGGAGGGTGGGACCGGGGAGCTGTTTTTT. It is translated as CSVVMEGGTGELFF.

The genes are TRBV5-1 and TRBJ2-7; D gene uncertain. CDR3 length equals 14 residues. V lost 2 bases and J lost 2, with 11 bases in between. The germline V gene has CDR1 SGHRS and CDR2 YFSETQ. In nucleotides, the CDR3 is TGCGCCAGCAGCTTATTAGGCTCCCCCTACGAGCAGTACTTC. As protein: CASSLLGSPYEQYF.

This clone was detected only a few times. The CDR3: CAWSRGRNYEQYF. DNA of the CDR3: TGTGCCTGGTCCAGGGGTAGGAACTACGAGCAGTACTTC. The chain employs TRBV30 and TRBJ2-7, with D tentatively TRBD1 (6 bases). The V end was cut by 5 bases, the J end by 3 bases, with 14 bases between. The V gene's germline CDR1 is GTSNPN and CDR2 SVGIG (reference sequence). The CDR3 consists of 13 residues.

The chain links TRBV19 to TRBJ1-5; 8 nucleotides match TRBD1. Germline values: CDR1 LNHDA, CDR2 SQIVND (reference sequence). This CDR3 is built from 15 residues. The ends lost 6 bases at V and 3 bases at J; junction bases unmatched: 7. CDR3 in amino acids: CASSAQGANNQPQHF. CDR3 sequence (DNA): TGTGCCAGTAGCGCGCAGGGGGCGAACAATCAGCCCCAGCATTTT.

V usage is TRBV5-1 and J usage is TRBJ2-1, with D perhaps TRBD1 or TRBD2 (5 bases each). Trimming shortened V by 4 bases and J by 5 bases, and 16 bases separated the two germline ends. CDR1 is SGHRS and CDR2 is YFSETQ in the germline V gene. The length of the CDR3 is 15 residues. This CDR3 reads CASSPSGTQNNEQFF. For the CDR3, the DNA is TGCGCCAGCAGCCCCTCCGGGACCCAGAACAATGAGCAGTTCTTC.

The genes are TRBV4-1 and TRBJ2-7, with no clear D. From germline, CDR1 is MGHRA and CDR2 YSYEKL. The ends were cut back, 0 bases at V and 3 bases at J, with 12 bases in the middle. This CDR3 is built from 15 residues. The CDR3 DNA follows: TGCGCCAGCAGCCAAGACTCTCGACGAGTCTACGAGCAGTACTTC. It encodes CASSQDSRRVYEQYF.

The gene calls are TRBV7-2 and TRBJ2-5; D may match TRBD1 or TRBD2 (7 bases each). CDR1 is SGHTA and CDR2 is FQGNSA in the germline V gene. With 5 bases removed from V and 7 bases from J, the gap between germline ends came to 14 bases. The CDR3 contains 13 residues. The CDR3 region is CASSLQGEGTQYF. The CDR3 bases are TGTGCCAGCAGCCTCCAGGGGGAGGGGACCCAGTACTTC.

The chain carries TRBV5-6 and TRBJ2-7; D not certain. Trimming cost V 1 base and J 0 bases, with 11 bases left between them. Germline-derived CDR1 and CDR2 are SGHDT and YYEEEE. CDR3 size: 15 residues. CDR3 nucleotide sequence: TGTGCCAGCAGCTTGCTGGCAACTGCCTCCTACGAGCAGTACTTC. Its translation: CASSLLATASYEQYF. The full variable domain, completed using reference TRBV5-6 and TRBJ2-7, is DAGVTQSPTHLIKTRGQQVTLRCSPKSGHDTVSWYQQALGQGPQFIFQYYEEEERQRGNFPDRFSGHQFPNYSSELNVNALLLGDSALYLCASSLLATASYEQYFGPGTRLTVT.

CDR3 nucleotides: TGTGCCAGCAGCCTCAGTATCACAGATACGCAGTATTTT. It codes for CASSLSITDTQYF. This chain links TRBV9 with TRBJ2-3; D not resolved. This CDR3 comprises 13 residues. The ends were cut back, 4 bases at V and 2 bases at J, with 8 bases in the middle. Germline loops: CDR1 SGDLS, CDR2 YYNGEE.

V gene TRBV28 combines with J gene TRBJ1-5; D may be TRBD1 (6 bases). The V end lost 3 bases, the J end lost 4 bases, and 10 bases lay between the germline ends. The V gene's germline CDR1 is MDHEN and CDR2 SYDVKM. The CDR3 is made up of 14 amino acids. CDR3 coding DNA: TGTGCCAGCAGTTTCGGCAGGGGAAATCAGCCCCAGCATTTT. Residues: CASSFGRGNQPQHF.

A note on this clone: At the DNA level, this CDR3 is encoded by other sequences in the same sample as well. The genes are TRBV5-1 and TRBJ2-3; 11 nucleotides match TRBD2. The CDR3 totals 15 residues. The germline CDR1 and CDR2 sequences are SGHRS and YFSETQ. V was clipped by 2 bases and J by 1 base; unmatched bases: 0. CDR3 sequence (DNA): TGCGCCAGCAGCTTACTAGCGGGAGGCACAGATACGCAGTATTTT. Amino acid sequence: CASSLLAGGTDTQYF. Drawing the rest from reference TRBV5-1 and TRBJ2-3, the complete variable domain is KAGVTQTPRYLIKTRGQQVTLSCSPISGHRSVSWYQQTPGQGLQFLFEYFSETQRNKGNFPGRFSGRQFSNSRSEMNVSTLELGDSALYLCASSLLAGGTDTQYFGPGTRLTVL.

This clone was picked up many times. One end of the junction is discordant with germline, which a read error may explain. The sample carries other DNA sequences with the same CDR3. CDR3 sequence (DNA): TGTGCTAGCAGCTTAGAACAGGGGTCCTACGAGCAGTACTTC. Protein product: CASSLEQGSYEQYF. This chain links TRBV7-7 with TRBJ2-7, with TRBD1 matching 7 bases. Germline V gives CDR1 SSHAT, CDR2 FNYEAQ (reference sequence). This CDR3 comprises 14 residues.

In its sample, this clone was seen a few times. The V call is TRBV27, the J call TRBJ1-5; D gene ambiguous. In germline, CDR1 is MNHEY, CDR2 SMNVEV (reference sequence). CDR3 size: 13 residues. Trimming removed 6 bases from V and 3 bases from J, with 9 bases in between. The CDR3 sequence is CASRRTPNQPQHF. The CDR3, as DNA: TGTGCCAGCAGGCGAACCCCCAATCAGCCCCAGCATTTT.

This chain connects TRBV30 to TRBJ1-2, with a tentative D call TRBD1 (5 bases). In germline, CDR1 is GTSNPN, CDR2 SVGIG (reference sequence). Trimming removed 3 bases at V and 8 bases at J, with 19 bases between. The CDR3 covers 14 residues. The CDR3 region is CAWRTGQVLDGYTF. The CDR3 nucleotides are TGTGCCTGGAGAACGGGGCAGGTCCTAGACGGCTACACCTTC.